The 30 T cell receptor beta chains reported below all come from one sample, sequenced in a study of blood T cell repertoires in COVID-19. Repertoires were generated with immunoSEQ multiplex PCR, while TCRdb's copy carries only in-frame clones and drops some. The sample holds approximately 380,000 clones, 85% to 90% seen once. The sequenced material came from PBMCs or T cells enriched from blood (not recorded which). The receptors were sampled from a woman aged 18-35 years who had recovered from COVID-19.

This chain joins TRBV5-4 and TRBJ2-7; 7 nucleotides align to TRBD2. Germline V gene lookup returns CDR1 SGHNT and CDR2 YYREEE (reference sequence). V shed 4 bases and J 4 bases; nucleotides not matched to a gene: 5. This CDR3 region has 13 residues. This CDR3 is CASSGGGEYEQYF. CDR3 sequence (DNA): TGTGCCAGCAGCGGGGGGGGAGAGTACGAGCAGTACTTC.

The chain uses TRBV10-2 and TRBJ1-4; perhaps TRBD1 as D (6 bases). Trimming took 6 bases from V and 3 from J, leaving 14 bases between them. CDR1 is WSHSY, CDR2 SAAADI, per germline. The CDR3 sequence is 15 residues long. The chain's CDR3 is CASRVTGNPNEKLFF. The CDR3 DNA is TGCGCCAGCAGGGTAACAGGGAACCCTAATGAAAAACTGTTTTTT.

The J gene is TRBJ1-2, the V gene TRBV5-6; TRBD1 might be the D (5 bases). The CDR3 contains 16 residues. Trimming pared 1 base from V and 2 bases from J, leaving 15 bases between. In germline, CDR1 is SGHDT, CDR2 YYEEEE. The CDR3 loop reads CASSLNWGDSNYGYTF. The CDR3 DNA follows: TGTGCCAGCAGCTTGAATTGGGGGGACTCGAACTATGGCTACACCTTC.

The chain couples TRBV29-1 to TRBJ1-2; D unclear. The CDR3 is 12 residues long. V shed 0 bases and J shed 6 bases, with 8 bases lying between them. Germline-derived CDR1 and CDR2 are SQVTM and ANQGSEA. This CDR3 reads CSVEDTANGYTF. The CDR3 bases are TGCAGCGTTGAAGATACCGCGAATGGCTACACCTTC.

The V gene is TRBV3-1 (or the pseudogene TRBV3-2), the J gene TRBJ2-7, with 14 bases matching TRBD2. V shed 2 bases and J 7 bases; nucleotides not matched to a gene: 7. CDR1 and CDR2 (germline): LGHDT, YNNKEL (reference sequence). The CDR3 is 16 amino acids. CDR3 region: CASSQQGLAGAQEQYF. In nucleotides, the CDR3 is TGTGCCAGCAGCCAACAGGGACTAGCGGGGGCACAAGAGCAGTACTTC.

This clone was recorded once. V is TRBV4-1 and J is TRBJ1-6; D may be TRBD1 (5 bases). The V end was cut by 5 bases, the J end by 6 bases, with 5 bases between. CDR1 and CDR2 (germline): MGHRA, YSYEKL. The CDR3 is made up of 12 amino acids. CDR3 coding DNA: TGCGCCAGCAGCGACAGTAATTCACCCCTCCACTTT. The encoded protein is CASSDSNSPLHF.

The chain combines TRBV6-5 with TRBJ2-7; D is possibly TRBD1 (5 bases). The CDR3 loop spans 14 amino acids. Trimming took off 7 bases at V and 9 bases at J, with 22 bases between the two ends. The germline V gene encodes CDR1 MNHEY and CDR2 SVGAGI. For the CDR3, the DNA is TGTGCCAGCACTGCGATTGGGGCCACCCTCGGGCAGTACTTC. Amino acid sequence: CASTAIGATLGQYF.

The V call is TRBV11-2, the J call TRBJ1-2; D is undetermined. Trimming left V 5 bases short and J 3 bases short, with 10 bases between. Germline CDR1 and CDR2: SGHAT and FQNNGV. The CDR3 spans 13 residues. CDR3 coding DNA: TGTGCCAGCAGCCCTCCTTCGGACTATGGCTACACCTTC. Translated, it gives CASSPPSDYGYTF.

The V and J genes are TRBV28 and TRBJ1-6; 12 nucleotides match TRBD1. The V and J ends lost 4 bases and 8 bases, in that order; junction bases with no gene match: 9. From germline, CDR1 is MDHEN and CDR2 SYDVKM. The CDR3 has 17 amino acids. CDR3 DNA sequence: TGTGCCAGCAGTTCTCTTCCCGGGACAGGGGGCGATTCACCCCTCCACTTT. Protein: CASSSLPGTGGDSPLHF. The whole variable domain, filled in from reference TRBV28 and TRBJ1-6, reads DVKVTQSSRYLVKRTGEKVFLECVQDMDHENMFWYRQDPGLGLRLIYFSYDVKMKEKGDIPEGYSVSREKKERFSLILESASTNQTSMYLCASSSLPGTGGDSPLHFGNGTRLTVT.

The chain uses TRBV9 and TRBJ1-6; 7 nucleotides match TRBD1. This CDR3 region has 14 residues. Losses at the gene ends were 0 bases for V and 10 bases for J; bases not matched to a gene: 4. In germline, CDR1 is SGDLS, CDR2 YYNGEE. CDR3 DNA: TGTGCCAGCAGCGTAGCGACAGGGACCTCACCCCTCCACTTT. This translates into CASSVATGTSPLHF.

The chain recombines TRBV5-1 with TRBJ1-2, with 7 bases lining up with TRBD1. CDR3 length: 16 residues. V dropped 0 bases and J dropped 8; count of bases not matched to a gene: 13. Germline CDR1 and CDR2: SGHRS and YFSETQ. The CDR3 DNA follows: TGCGCCAGCAGCTTGGTAACAGGGGTTATTAGCGGAGGCTACACCTTC. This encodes CASSLVTGVISGGYTF.

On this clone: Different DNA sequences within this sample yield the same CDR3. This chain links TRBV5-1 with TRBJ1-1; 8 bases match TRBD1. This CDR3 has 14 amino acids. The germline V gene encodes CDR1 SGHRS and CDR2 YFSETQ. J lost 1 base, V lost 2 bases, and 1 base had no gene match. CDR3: CASSLGTGNTEAFF. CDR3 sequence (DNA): TGCGCCAGCAGCTTAGGGACAGGGAACACTGAAGCTTTCTTT. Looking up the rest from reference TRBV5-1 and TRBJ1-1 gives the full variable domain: KAGVTQTPRYLIKTRGQQVTLSCSPISGHRSVSWYQQTPGQGLQFLFEYFSETQRNKGNFPGRFSGRQFSNSRSEMNVSTLELGDSALYLCASSLGTGNTEAFFGQGTRLTVV.

The CDR3 protein is CASSPVRNTEAFF. Written as DNA, the CDR3 is TGTGCCAGCAGCCCCGTGCGGAACACTGAAGCTTTCTTT. The rearrangement links TRBV3-1 (or the pseudogene TRBV3-2) to TRBJ1-1; no clear D gene. CDR1 and CDR2 (germline): LGHDT, YNNKEL (reference sequence). This CDR3 is 13 amino acids long. With 4 bases removed from V and 1 base from J, the gap between germline ends came to 7 bases.

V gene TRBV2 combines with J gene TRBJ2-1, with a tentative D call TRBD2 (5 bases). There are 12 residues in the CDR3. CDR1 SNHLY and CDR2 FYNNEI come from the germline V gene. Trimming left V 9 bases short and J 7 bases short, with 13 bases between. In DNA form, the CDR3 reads TGTGCCAGTGGACTGACTGGTAATGAGCAGTTCTTC. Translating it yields CASGLTGNEQFF.

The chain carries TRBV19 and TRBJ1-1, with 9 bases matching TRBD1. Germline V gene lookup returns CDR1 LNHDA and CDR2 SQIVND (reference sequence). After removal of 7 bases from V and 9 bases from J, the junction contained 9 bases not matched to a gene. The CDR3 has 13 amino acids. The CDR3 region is CASKDRGPDKAFF. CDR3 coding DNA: TGTGCCAGTAAGGACAGGGGACCGGATAAAGCTTTCTTT.

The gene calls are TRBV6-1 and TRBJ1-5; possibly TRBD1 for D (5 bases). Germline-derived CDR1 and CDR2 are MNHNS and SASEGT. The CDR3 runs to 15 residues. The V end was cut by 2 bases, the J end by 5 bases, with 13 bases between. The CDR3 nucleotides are TGTGCCAGCAGTGAATTCACGGGAGGGGATCAGCCCCAGCATTTT. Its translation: CASSEFTGGDQPQHF.

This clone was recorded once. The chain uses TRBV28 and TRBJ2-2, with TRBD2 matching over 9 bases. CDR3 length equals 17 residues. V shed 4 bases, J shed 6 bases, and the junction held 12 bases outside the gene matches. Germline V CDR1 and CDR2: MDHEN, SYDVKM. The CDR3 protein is CASSSTRGGAEAGELFF. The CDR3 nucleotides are TGTGCCAGCAGTTCGACTCGCGGGGGGGCAGAAGCCGGGGAGCTGTTTTTT.

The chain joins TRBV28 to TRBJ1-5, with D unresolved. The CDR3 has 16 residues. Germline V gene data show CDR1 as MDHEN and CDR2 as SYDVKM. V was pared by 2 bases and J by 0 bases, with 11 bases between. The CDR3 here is CASSLSGPDSNQPQHF. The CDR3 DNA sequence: TGTGCCAGCAGTTTAAGTGGGCCAGATAGCAATCAGCCCCAGCATTTT.

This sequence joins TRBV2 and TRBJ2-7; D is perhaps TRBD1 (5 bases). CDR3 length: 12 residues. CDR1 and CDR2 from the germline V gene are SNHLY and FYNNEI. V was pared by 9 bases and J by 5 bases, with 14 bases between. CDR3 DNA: TGTGCCAGGGTATCGGCGGACAACGAGCAGTACTTC. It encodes CARVSADNEQYF.

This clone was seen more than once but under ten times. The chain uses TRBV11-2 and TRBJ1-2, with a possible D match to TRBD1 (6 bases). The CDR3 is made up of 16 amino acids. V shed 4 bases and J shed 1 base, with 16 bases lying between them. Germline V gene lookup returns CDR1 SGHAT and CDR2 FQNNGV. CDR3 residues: CASSSQTGSFNYGYTF. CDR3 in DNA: TGTGCCAGCAGCTCTCAAACAGGGAGTTTTAACTATGGCTACACCTTC.

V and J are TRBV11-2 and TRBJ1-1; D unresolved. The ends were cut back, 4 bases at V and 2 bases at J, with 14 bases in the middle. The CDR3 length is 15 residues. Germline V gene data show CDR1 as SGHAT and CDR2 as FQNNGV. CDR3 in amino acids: CASSSNPGKNTEAFF. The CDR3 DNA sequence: TGTGCCAGCAGCTCAAACCCGGGAAAAAACACTGAAGCTTTCTTT.

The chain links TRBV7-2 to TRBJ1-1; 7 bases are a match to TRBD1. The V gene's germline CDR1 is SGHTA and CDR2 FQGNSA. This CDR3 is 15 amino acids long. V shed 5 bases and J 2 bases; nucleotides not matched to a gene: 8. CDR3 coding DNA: TGTGCCAGCAGCCTCACAGGGGCCGTCAACACTGAAGCTTTCTTT. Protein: CASSLTGAVNTEAFF. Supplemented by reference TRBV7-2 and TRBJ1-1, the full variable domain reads GAGVSQSPSNKVTEKGKDVELRCDPISGHTALYWYRQSLGQGLEFLIYFQGNSAPDKSGLPSDRFSAERTGGSVSTLTIQRTQQEDSAVYLCASSLTGAVNTEAFFGQGTRLTVV.

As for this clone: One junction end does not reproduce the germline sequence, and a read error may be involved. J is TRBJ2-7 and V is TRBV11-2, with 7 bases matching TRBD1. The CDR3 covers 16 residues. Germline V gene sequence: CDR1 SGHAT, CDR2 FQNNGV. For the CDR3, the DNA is TGTGCCAGCAGCTTTTCCCGCAGACAGGGCTCCCACGAGCAGTACTTC. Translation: CASSFSRRQGSHEQYF.

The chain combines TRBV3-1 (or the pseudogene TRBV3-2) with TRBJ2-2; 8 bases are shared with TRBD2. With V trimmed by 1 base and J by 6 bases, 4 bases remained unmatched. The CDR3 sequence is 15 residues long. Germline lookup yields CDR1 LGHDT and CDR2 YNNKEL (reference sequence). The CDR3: CASSQGLAGPGELFF. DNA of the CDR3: TGTGCCAGCAGCCAAGGGCTAGCGGGTCCCGGGGAGCTGTTTTTT.

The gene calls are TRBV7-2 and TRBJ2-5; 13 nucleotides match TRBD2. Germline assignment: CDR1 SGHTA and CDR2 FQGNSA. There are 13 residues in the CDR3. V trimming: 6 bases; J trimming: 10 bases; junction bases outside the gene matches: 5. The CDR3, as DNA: TGTGCCAGCAGAACTAGCGGGGGGGCAGTCCAGTACTTC. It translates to CASRTSGGAVQYF.

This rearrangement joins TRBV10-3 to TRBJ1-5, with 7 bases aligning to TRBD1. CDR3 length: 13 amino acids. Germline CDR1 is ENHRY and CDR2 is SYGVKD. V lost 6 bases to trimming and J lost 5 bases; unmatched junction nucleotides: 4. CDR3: CAISRQGDQPQHF. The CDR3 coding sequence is TGTGCCATCAGCAGACAGGGTGATCAGCCCCAGCATTTT.

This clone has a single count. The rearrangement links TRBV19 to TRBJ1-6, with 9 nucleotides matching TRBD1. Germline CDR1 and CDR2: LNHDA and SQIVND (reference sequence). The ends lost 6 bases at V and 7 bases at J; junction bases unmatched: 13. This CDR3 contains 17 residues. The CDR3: CASRRFAGQGQNSPLHF. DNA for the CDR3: TGTGCCAGTAGGCGATTCGCGGGACAGGGCCAAAATTCACCCCTCCACTTT.

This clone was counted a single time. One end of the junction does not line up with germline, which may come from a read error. CDR3 DNA sequence: TGTGCCAGCAGCCTAGCAGGTAGCCGGGGCGAGCAGTACTTC. Its protein is CASSLAGSRGEQYF. This sequence joins TRBV7-8 and TRBJ2-7, with D perhaps matching TRBD2 (5 bases). From germline, CDR1 is SGHVS and CDR2 FQNEAQ. The CDR3 loop spans 14 amino acids.

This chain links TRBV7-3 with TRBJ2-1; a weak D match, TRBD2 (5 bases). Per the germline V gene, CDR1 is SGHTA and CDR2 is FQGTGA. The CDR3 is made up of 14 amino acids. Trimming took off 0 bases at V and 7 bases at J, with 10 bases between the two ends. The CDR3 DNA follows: TGTGCCAGCAGCTTAACGCTAGCCAGAAATGAGCAGTTCTTC. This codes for CASSLTLARNEQFF.

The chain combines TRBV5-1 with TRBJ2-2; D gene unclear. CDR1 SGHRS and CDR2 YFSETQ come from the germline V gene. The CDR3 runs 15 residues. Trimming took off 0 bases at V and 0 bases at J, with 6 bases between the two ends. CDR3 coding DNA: TGCGCCAGCAGCTTGGAACGGGCGAACACCGGGGAGCTGTTTTTT. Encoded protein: CASSLERANTGELFF.